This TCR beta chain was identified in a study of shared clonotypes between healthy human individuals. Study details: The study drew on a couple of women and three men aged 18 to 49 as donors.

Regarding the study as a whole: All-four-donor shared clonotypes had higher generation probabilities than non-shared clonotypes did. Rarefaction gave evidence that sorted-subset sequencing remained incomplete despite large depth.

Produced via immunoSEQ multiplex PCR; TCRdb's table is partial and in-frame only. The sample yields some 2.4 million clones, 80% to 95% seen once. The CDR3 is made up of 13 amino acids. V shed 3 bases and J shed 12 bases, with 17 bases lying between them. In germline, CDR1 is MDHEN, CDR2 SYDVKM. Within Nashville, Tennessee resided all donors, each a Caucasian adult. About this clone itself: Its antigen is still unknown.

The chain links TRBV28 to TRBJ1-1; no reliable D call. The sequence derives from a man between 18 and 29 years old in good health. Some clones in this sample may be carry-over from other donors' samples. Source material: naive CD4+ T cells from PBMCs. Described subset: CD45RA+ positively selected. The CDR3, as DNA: TGTGCCAGCAGTTTGACCCTTCCTCCGGGTCCTTTCTTT. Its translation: CASSLTLPPGPFF.